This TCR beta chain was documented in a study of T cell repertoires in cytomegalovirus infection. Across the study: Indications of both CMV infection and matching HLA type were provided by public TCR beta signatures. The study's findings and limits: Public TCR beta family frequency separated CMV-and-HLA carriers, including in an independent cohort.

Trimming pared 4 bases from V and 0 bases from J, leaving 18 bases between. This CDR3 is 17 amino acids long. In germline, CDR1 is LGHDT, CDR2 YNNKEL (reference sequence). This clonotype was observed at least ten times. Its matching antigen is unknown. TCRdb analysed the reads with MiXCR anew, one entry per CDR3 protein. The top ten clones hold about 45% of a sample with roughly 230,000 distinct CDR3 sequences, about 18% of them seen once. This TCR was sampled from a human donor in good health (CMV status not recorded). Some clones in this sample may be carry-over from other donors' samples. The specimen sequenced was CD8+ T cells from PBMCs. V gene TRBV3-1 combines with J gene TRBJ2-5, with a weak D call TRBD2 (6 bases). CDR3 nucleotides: TGTGCCAGCAGCCCATCACTATTGCGGGGCAACCAAGAGACCCAGTACTTC. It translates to CASSPSLLRGNQETQYF.